This entry lists 22 T cell receptor beta chains sequenced from one sample in a study of blood T cell repertoires in COVID-19. The method was immunoSEQ multiplex PCR; TCRdb's version includes in-frame clones alone and lacks a portion of them. Of approximately 200,000 clones listed, around nine tenths were seen once; the top ten hold 11%. Material for sequencing was PBMCs or T cells enriched from blood (not recorded which). The receptors here all came from a man aged 25-40 years who had recovered from COVID-19.

The chain links TRBV24-1 to TRBJ2-2, with D tentatively TRBD2 (5 bases). V was cut by 5 bases and J by 0 bases, with 9 bases left in between. The CDR3 spans 15 residues. The germline V gene has CDR1 KGHDR and CDR2 SFDVKD. The chain's CDR3 is CATSARETNTGELFF. The CDR3 DNA reads as TGTGCCACCAGTGCACGGGAAACGAACACCGGGGAGCTGTTTTTT.

The chain has TRBV5-1 and TRBJ1-2; 10 bases align to TRBD1. The length of the CDR3 is 12 residues. V shed 7 bases, J shed 8 bases, and the junction held 5 bases outside the gene matches. CDR1 and CDR2 (germline): SGHRS, YFSETQ. As DNA, the CDR3 is TGCGCCAGCGGGATGACAGGGGGCGGCTACACCTTC. It is translated as CASGMTGGGYTF.

The chain combines TRBV10-3 with TRBJ2-1; maybe TRBD2 (5 bases). This CDR3 region has 17 residues. Germline V lookup: CDR1 ENHRY, CDR2 SYGVKD. The ends were cut back, 4 bases at V and 8 bases at J, with 24 bases in the middle. The CDR3 here is CAISGEGSGIQVYEQFF. DNA of the CDR3: TGTGCCATCAGTGGGGAAGGGAGTGGTATTCAAGTCTATGAGCAGTTCTTC.

The chain combines TRBV11-2 with TRBJ1-2; a weak D match, TRBD1 (5 bases). V was pared by 0 bases and J by 6 bases, with 5 bases between. Germline V gene data show CDR1 as SGHAT and CDR2 as FQNNGV. The length of the CDR3 is 12 residues. The CDR3, as DNA: TGTGCCAGCAGCTTAGAAGGGGATGGCTACACCTTC. This sequence encodes CASSLEGDGYTF.

This rearrangement joins TRBV11-3 to TRBJ2-7, with 8 bases identical to TRBD2. V was pared by 3 bases and J by 7 bases, with 5 bases of the junction left unmatched. This CDR3 spans 13 amino acids. The V gene's germline CDR1 is SGHNT and CDR2 YENEEA. CDR3 bases: TGTGCCAGCAGCTTGGCGGGAGGTAGGGAGCAGTACTTC. This encodes CASSLAGGREQYF.

V and J are TRBV5-1 and TRBJ1-1; no reliable D call. The V end was cut by 4 bases, the J end by 2 bases, with 15 bases between. CDR1 and CDR2 (germline): SGHRS, YFSETQ. The CDR3 extends over 15 amino acids. The CDR3, as DNA: TGCGCCAGCAGCCTCGCGGGGTTGGACAACACTGAAGCTTTCTTT. It encodes CASSLAGLDNTEAFF.

This sequence joins TRBV28 and TRBJ1-5; 8 positions match TRBD1. The V segment lost 3 bases and the J segment 6 bases; nucleotides outside the gene matches: 10. There are 16 residues in the CDR3. The V gene's germline CDR1 is MDHEN and CDR2 SYDVKM. CDR3 sequence (DNA): TGTGCCAGCAGTTTTACCTCAGGGGGCGCGGGTCAGCCCCAGCATTTT. Its protein is CASSFTSGGAGQPQHF. Full variable domain (rest looked up from reference TRBV28 and TRBJ1-5): DVKVTQSSRYLVKRTGEKVFLECVQDMDHENMFWYRQDPGLGLRLIYFSYDVKMKEKGDIPEGYSVSREKKERFSLILESASTNQTSMYLCASSFTSGGAGQPQHFGDGTRLSIL.

The rearrangement joins TRBV7-2 to TRBJ1-2, with TRBD1 identical over 8 bases. The germline gives CDR1 SGHTA, CDR2 FQGNSA. This CDR3 spans 14 amino acids. V was pared by 5 bases and J by 5 bases, with 7 bases of the junction left unmatched. CDR3 in DNA: TGTGCCAGCAGCGGAGACAGGGGAAGATATGGCTACACCTTC. Translated, it gives CASSGDRGRYGYTF.

This chain joins TRBV13 and TRBJ1-4; D uncertain. There are 16 residues in the CDR3. Germline loops: CDR1 PRHDT, CDR2 FYEKMQ (reference sequence). V lost 7 bases to trimming and J lost 8 bases, with 23 bases between them. The CDR3 spells CASTPGRRKGGEKLFF. DNA of the CDR3: TGTGCCAGCACCCCGGGTCGGAGGAAGGGAGGAGAAAAACTGTTTTTT.

This clone was counted only a few times. The chain carries TRBV11-2 and TRBJ1-6, with D maybe TRBD1 (6 bases). The CDR3 extends over 15 amino acids. The germline V gene has CDR1 SGHAT and CDR2 FQNNGV. Trimming took 0 bases from V and 3 from J, leaving 6 bases between them. CDR3 DNA sequence: TGTGCCAGCAGCTTAGACAGGGGCTATAATTCACCCCTCCACTTT. It specifies CASSLDRGYNSPLHF.

The CDR3 is CASSPDSSYNEQFF. Written as DNA, the CDR3 is TGTGCCAGCAGCCCGGACAGTTCCTACAATGAGCAGTTCTTC. The chain recombines TRBV27 with TRBJ2-1; D might be TRBD1 (6 bases). There are 14 residues in the CDR3. Germline V CDR1 and CDR2: MNHEY, SMNVEV (reference sequence). V was clipped by 6 bases and J by 1 base, with 10 bases between them.

This rearrangement joins TRBV12-5 to TRBJ1-2; D unresolved. Germline V gene lookup returns CDR1 LGHNT and CDR2 FRNRAP. Trimming took 6 bases from V and 5 from J, leaving 19 bases between them. The CDR3 runs 15 residues. This CDR3 is CASGREAGGLYGYTF. The CDR3 DNA is TGTGCTAGTGGCCGAGAAGCAGGTGGGCTGTATGGCTACACCTTC.

J is TRBJ2-7 and V is TRBV7-6; a possible D gene is TRBD2 (5 bases). Germline values: CDR1 SGHVS, CDR2 FNYEAQ. The CDR3 runs 15 residues. V lost 1 base and J 0 bases, leaving 10 bases between the germline ends. The CDR3 nucleotides read TGTGCCAGCAGCTTAGAGACGGGGATCTCCTACGAGCAGTACTTC. Translating gives CASSLETGISYEQYF.

The chain is built from TRBV5-1 and TRBJ1-2; D is undetermined. The CDR3 totals 12 residues. V was pared by 2 bases and J by 8 bases, with 10 bases between. Germline V gives CDR1 SGHRS, CDR2 YFSETQ. CDR3: CASSFQAGGYTF. The CDR3 bases are TGCGCCAGCAGCTTCCAAGCCGGGGGCTACACCTTC.

The chain employs TRBV5-6 and TRBJ2-3; weak D call: TRBD2 (5 bases). Looked up from germline, CDR1 is SGHDT and CDR2 is YYEEEE. V lost 0 bases and J 3 bases, leaving 5 bases between the germline ends. The CDR3 is made up of 13 amino acids. CDR3 nucleotides: TGTGCCAGCAGCTTGGGGACTACAGATACGCAGTATTTT. This translates into CASSLGTTDTQYF.

The rearrangement uses TRBV14 and TRBJ2-7; tentatively, D is TRBD2 (5 bases). The CDR3 spans 15 residues. The V and J ends lost 0 bases and 0 bases respectively, with 9 bases between them. The germline gives CDR1 SGHDN, CDR2 FVKESK. CDR3: CASSQDLGSSYEQYF. The DNA of the CDR3 is TGTGCCAGCAGCCAAGATCTGGGGAGCTCCTACGAGCAGTACTTC.

The J gene is TRBJ2-1, the V gene TRBV27; 13 bases agree with TRBD2. V was clipped by 7 bases and J by 9 bases; unmatched bases: 6. Germline V lookup: CDR1 MNHEY, CDR2 SMNVEV (reference sequence). This CDR3 contains 14 residues. CDR3 loop: CASTGTSGVVEQFF. The CDR3 DNA is TGTGCCAGCACCGGGACTAGCGGGGTGGTTGAGCAGTTCTTC.

The J gene is TRBJ2-5, the V gene TRBV5-4, with TRBD2 identical over 9 bases. Germline V gives CDR1 SGHNT, CDR2 YYREEE (reference sequence). V lost 4 bases to trimming and J lost 5 bases; unmatched junction nucleotides: 9. The CDR3 sequence is 15 residues long. The CDR3 here is CASSPPPGTSETQYF. The CDR3 bases are TGTGCCAGCAGCCCGCCCCCAGGGACTAGCGAGACCCAGTACTTC.

This rearrangement joins TRBV30 to TRBJ1-3; no clear D. Germline assignment: CDR1 GTSNPN and CDR2 SVGIG (reference sequence). The V and J ends lost 5 bases and 0 bases respectively, with 11 bases between them. The CDR3 contains 14 residues. The CDR3 loop reads CAWEIRGSGNTIYF. CDR3 coding DNA: TGTGCCTGGGAAATTCGGGGCTCTGGAAACACCATATATTTT.

The V call is TRBV21-1, the J call TRBJ1-4; TRBD1 is the table's D call, not checked against the DNA. TRBV21-1 is marked as a pseudogene. This CDR3 has 15 amino acids. The CDR3 DNA reads TGTGCCAGCAGCACCCCGACAGGGGCAGGAGAAAAACTGTTTTTT. Its protein product is CASSTPTGAGEKLFF.

The chain employs TRBV19 and TRBJ1-6; D not resolved. CDR3 length: 14 residues. Deletions cut 3 bases from V and 6 bases from J, with 9 bases between. Looked up from germline, CDR1 is LNHDA and CDR2 is SQIVND (reference sequence). For the CDR3, the DNA is TGTGCCAGTAGTATTGGTCAGGTTAATTCACCCCTCCACTTT. Translated: CASSIGQVNSPLHF.

The V call is TRBV5-5, the J call TRBJ1-5, with TRBD1 identical over 8 bases. Trimming removed 4 bases from V and 6 bases from J; junction bases left unmatched: 6. From germline, CDR1 is SGHKS and CDR2 YYEKEE (reference sequence). The CDR3 has 14 amino acids. This CDR3 reads CASSLVGQGQPQHF. The CDR3 bases are TGTGCCAGCAGCCTAGTAGGACAGGGTCAGCCCCAGCATTTT.